This TCR beta chain came from a study of T cell responses to AZD1222 COVID-19 vaccine (dated by TCRdb to about 2021). In terms of the full investigation: AZD1222 recipients whose second dose came at about 4 weeks and those whose second dose came at about 12 weeks were combined into one group, since spike-specific TCR depth and breadth did not differ between the two schedules. A total of around 240 trial participants underwent TCR sequencing, of whom 207 had received two doses of AZD1222 and some 26 had received two doses of the MenACWY control vaccine. Trial participants were enrolled by age into subgroups of 18-55, 56-69 and 70-plus years, and 148, 28 and 57 TCR-sequenced participants, respectively, were included in these subgroups. Study-wide findings and limitations: Conclusions about previously exposed vaccinees are limited, since just 5 or 6 AZD1222 recipients were seropositive for SARS-CoV-2 at baseline. The whole spike protein was spanned by vaccine-associated CD4 TCRs, and dominant responses were seen in regions 160-218 and 743-854. A significant rise in spike-specific TCR breadth and depth was observed after two AZD1222 doses relative to day 0 and relative to MenACWY recipients. Participants were mostly white British and included more females than males, and it was suggested by the authors that clonal diversity may have been underestimated. Nearly half of unique spike-specific TCRs reportedly recognized epitopes outside regions mutated in the B.1.351 and B.1.1.7 variants. The 56-69-year group was small, and its depth increase did not reach significance, likely because of low power. No day 14 peak-response samples were available, so repertoires were characterized only after the peak T cell response.

Between the V and J ends, shortened by 6 bases and 6 bases respectively, the junction contains 14 bases. The CDR3 sequence holds 14 residues, the cysteine and phenylalanine included. Here the CDR3 DNA is all that survives: 42 bases in frame from base 1. According to the germline V gene, CDR1 reads SGHDN and CDR2 reads FVKESK. Interpreted using the paper, the time point label stands for: baseline before first vaccination. Vaccinee samples came from UK trials COV001 and COV002, including a single-blind randomized controlled phase 2/3 trial of AZD1222 (ChAdOx1 nCoV-19) in healthy adults. Trial participant PBMC samples were collected at day 0 and day 28 after the second dose for TCRbeta chain sequencing. As regards this clone: Its antigen is still unknown. Nothing much larger sits one base from this clone, and base qualities are not available.

The CDR3 regions of human TCRbeta chains were analyzed by immunosequencing. Regarding the original processing steps: TCRs in the repertoires were compared against a reference library of SARS-CoV-2-specific TCRs that had been generated with the MIRA antigen-specificity platform. Breadth meant the fraction of unique TCRs that were SARS-CoV-2-associated, whereas depth meant the fraction of total T cells that were SARS-CoV-2-associated. Using the MIRA data, every spike-specific TCR was mapped to the spike region that the TCR reacted to and assigned to either a CD4 or a CD8 class. Log10-transformed breadth and depth values were compared by one-way ANOVA with Sidak's multiple comparisons tests. TCRdb took over this immuneACCESS table, retaining in-frame rearrangements with V and J assigned. Such tables are incomplete; in checked studies, under half of the missing clones stem from an unresolved V gene, and the remainder is unexplained. The V and J calls and the clone size are those of that table, but D and trimming were determined from the DNA. The sample yields roughly 100,000 clones; approximately 91% were counted once. 13% of the sample comes from the top ten.

The sample here was peripheral blood, taken on day 0 of AZD1222 vaccination. The source is an adult in good health. This receptor chain uses TRBV14 and TRBJ2-2, with the D gene not clear enough to name. The CDR3 corresponds to CASRKDIGAGELFF. DNA sequence: TGTGCCAGCAGAAAAGACATTGGCGCCGGGGAGCTGTTTTTT.